This TCR beta chain emerged from a study of blood T cell repertoires in COVID-19. This CDR3 has 12 residues. The germline gives CDR1 KGHSH, CDR2 LQKENI. The V and J ends lost 6 bases and 8 bases respectively, with 10 bases between them. Participant age was roughly 18 to 90 years, and participants resided in fewer than 30 US areas. Donors in Cohort 3 who had recovered were those with two negative PCRs, healthcare professional clearance, or resolution of their symptoms. Original analysis: The authors estimated nucleated cell counts from reference gene primer amplification. Assay: immunoSEQ multiplex PCR; the TCRdb copy retains only in-frame clones and omits some. Clone size and V and J calls were adopted from that table, with D and trimming inferred from the DNA. The profile covers approximately 210,000 clones, with around four fifths appearing a single time and 12% taken by the ten largest.

The sequencing sample was made of PBMCs or T cells enriched from blood (not recorded which). This chain links TRBV18 with TRBJ1-4; D is undetermined. The clonotype originates from a middle-aged man who had recovered from COVID-19. Written as DNA, the CDR3 is TGTGCCAGCTCGCCTTCGGTGGAAAAACTGTTTTTT. Translation gives CASSPSVEKLFF.